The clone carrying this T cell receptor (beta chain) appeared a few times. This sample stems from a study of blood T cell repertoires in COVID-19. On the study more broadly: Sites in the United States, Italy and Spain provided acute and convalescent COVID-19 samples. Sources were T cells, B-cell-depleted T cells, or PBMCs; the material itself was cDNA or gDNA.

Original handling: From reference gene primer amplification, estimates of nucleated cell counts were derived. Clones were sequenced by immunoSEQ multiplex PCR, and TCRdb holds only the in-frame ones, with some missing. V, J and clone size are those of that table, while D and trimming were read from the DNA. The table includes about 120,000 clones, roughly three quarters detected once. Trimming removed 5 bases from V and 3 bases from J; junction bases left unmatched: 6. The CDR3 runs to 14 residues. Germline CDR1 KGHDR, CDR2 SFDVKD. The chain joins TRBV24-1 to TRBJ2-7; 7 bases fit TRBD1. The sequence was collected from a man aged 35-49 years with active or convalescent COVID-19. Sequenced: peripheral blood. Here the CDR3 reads CATSAPGDSYEQYF. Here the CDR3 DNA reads TGTGCCACCAGTGCCCCAGGGGACAGCTACGAGCAGTACTTC.